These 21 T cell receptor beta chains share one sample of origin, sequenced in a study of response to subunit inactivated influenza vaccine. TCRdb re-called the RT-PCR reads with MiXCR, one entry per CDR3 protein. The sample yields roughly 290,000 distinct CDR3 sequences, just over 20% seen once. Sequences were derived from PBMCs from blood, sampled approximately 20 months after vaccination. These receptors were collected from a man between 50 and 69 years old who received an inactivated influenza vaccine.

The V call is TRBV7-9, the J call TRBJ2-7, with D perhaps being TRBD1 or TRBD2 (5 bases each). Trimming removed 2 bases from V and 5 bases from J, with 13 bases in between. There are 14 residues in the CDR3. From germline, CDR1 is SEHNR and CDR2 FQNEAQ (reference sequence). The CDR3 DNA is TGTGCCAGCAGCTTATACCCCCGGGACCACGAGCAGTACTTC. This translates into CASSLYPRDHEQYF.

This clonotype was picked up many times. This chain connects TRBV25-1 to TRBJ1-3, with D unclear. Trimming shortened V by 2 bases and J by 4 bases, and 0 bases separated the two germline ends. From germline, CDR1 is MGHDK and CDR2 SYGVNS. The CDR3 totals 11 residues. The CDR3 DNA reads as TGTGCCAGCAGTGAAGGAAACACCATATATTTT. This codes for CASSEGNTIYF.

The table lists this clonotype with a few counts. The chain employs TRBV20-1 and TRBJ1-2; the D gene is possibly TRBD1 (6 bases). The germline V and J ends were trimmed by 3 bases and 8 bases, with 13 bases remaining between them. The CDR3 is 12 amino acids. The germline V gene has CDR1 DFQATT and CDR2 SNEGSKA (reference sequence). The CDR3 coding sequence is TGCAGTGCTAGTGCACAGGGCCACGGCTACACCTTC. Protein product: CSASAQGHGYTF.

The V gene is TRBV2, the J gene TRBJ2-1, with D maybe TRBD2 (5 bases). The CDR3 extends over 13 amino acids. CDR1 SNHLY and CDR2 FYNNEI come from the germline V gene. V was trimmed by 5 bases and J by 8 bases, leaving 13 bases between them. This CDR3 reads CASSRGPGDEQFF. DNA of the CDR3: TGTGCCAGCAGTCGCGGGCCTGGGGATGAGCAGTTCTTC.

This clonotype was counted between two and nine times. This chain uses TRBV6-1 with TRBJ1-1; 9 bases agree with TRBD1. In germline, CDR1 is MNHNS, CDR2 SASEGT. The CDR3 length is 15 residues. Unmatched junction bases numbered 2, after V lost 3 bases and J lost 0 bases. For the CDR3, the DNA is TGTGCCAGCAGTGACGACAGGGGGATGAACACTGAAGCTTTCTTT. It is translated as CASSDDRGMNTEAFF.

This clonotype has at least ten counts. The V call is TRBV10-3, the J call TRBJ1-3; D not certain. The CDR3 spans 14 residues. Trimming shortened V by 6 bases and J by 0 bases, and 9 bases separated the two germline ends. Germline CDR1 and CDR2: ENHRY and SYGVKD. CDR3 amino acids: CAISLTYSGNTIYF. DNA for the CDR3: TGTGCCATCAGCCTTACGTACTCTGGAAACACCATATATTTT.

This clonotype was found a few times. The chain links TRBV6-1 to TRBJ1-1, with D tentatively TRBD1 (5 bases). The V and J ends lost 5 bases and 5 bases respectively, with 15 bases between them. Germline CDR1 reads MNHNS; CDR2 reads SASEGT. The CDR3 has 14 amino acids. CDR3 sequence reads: CASSTGPTGTEAFF. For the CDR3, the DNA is TGTGCCAGCAGTACAGGTCCAACGGGAACTGAAGCTTTCTTT.

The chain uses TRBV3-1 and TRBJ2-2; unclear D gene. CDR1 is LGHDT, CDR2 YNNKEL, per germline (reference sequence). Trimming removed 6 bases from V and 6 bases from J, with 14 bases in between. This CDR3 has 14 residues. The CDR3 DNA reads TGTGCCAGCAGACACACACGTAGGGCCGGGGAGCTGTTTTTT. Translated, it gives CASRHTRRAGELFF. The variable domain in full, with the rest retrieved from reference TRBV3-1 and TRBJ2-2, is DTAVSQTPKYLVTQMGNDKSIKCEQNLGHDTMYWYKQDSKKFLKIMFSYNNKELIINETVPNRFSPKSPDKAHLNLHINSLELGDSAVYFCASRHTRRAGELFFGEGSRLTVL.

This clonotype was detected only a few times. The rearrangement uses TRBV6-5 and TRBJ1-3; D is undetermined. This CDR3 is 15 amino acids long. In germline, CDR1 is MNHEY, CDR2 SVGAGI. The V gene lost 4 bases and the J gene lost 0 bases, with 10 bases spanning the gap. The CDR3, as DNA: TGTGCCAGCAGTTCTAACATTAACTCTGGAAACACCATATATTTT. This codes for CASSSNINSGNTIYF.

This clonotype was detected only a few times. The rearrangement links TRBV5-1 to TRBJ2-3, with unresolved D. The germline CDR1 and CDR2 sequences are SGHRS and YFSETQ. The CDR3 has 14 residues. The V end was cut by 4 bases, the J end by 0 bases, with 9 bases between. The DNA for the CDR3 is TGCGCCAGCAGCCGCTTAGAGAGCACAGATACGCAGTATTTT. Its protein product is CASSRLESTDTQYF.

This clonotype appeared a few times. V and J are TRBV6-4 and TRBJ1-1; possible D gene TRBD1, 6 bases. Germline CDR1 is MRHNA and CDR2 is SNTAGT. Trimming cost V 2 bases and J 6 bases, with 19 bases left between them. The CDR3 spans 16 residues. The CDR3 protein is CASSDPLGGVVPEAFF. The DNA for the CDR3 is TGTGCCAGCAGTGACCCCCTAGGGGGGGTTGTCCCTGAAGCTTTCTTT.

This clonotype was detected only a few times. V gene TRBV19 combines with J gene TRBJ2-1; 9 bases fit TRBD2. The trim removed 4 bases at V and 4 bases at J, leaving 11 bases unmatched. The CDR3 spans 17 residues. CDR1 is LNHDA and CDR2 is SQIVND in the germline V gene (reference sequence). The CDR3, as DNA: TGTGCCAGTAGTACCGGGACTAGCCCGGAGGGTTACAATGAGCAGTTCTTC. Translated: CASSTGTSPEGYNEQFF. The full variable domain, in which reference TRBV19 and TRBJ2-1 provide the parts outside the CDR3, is DGGITQSPKYLFRKEGQNVTLSCEQNLNHDAMYWYRQDPGQGLRLIYYSQIVNDFQKGDIAEGYSVSREKKESFPLTVTSAQKNPTAFYLCASSTGTSPEGYNEQFFGPGTRLTVL.

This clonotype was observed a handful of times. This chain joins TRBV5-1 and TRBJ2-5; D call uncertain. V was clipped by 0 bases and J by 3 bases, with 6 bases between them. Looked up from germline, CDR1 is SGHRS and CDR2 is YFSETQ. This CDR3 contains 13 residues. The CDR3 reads CASSLVAKETQYF. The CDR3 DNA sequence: TGCGCCAGCAGCTTGGTCGCCAAAGAGACCCAGTACTTC.

The chain's CDR3 is CASSLGRLETQYF. DNA for the CDR3: TGTGCCAGCAGCTTAGGGCGGTTGGAGACCCAGTACTTC. The chain has TRBV11-2 and TRBJ2-5; D gene uncertain. Trimming took 1 base from V and 5 from J, leaving 8 bases between them. This CDR3 contains 13 residues. The germline V gene has CDR1 SGHAT and CDR2 FQNNGV.

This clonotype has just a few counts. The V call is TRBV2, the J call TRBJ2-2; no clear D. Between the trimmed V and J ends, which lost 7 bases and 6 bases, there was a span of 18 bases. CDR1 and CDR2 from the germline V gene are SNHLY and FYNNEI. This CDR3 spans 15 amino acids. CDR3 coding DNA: TGTGCCAGCATGGATTGGTCACAATCCCCCGGGGAGCTGTTTTTT. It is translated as CASMDWSQSPGELFF.

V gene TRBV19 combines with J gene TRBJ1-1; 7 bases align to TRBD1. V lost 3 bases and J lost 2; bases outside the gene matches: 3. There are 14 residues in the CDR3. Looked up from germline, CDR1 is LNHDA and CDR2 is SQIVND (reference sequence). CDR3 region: CASSMDRTNTEAFF. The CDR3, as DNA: TGTGCCAGTAGTATGGACAGGACTAACACTGAAGCTTTCTTT.

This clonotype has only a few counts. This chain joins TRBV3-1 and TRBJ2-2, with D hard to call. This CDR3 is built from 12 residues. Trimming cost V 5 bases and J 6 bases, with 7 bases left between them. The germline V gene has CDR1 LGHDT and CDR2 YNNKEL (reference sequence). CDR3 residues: CASSEHPGELFF. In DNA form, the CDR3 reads TGTGCCAGCAGCGAGCACCCCGGGGAGCTGTTTTTT.

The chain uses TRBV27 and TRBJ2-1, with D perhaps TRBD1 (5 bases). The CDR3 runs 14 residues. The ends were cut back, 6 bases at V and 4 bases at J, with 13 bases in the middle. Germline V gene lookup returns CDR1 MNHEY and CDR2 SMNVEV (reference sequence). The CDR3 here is CASRPIRAYNEQFF. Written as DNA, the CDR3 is TGTGCCAGCAGGCCGATCAGGGCTTACAATGAGCAGTTCTTC.

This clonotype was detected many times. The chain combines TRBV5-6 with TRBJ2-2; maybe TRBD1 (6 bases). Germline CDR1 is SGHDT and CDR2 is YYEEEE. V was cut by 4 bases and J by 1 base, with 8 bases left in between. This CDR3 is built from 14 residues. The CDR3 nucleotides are TGTGCCAGCAGCCGGACAGAGAACACCGGGGAGCTGTTTTTT. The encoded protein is CASSRTENTGELFF.

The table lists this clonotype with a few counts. The CDR3 DNA reads as TGCGCCAGCAGCCAAGAGCCCTACGGTGGGGCCGTCTATGGCTACACCTTC. The encoded protein is CASSQEPYGGAVYGYTF. This chain connects TRBV4-3 to TRBJ1-2; weak D call: TRBD1 (5 bases). Looked up from germline, CDR1 is LGHNA and CDR2 is YSLEER. V shed 0 bases and J shed 4 bases, with 18 bases lying between them. The length of the CDR3 is 17 residues.

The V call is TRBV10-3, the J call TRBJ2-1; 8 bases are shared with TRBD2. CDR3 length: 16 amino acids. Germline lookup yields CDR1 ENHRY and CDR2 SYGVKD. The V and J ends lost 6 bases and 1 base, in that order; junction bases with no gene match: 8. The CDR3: CAISRTSGRSYNEQFF. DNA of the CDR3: TGTGCCATCAGCCGCACTAGCGGTCGTTCCTACAATGAGCAGTTCTTC.